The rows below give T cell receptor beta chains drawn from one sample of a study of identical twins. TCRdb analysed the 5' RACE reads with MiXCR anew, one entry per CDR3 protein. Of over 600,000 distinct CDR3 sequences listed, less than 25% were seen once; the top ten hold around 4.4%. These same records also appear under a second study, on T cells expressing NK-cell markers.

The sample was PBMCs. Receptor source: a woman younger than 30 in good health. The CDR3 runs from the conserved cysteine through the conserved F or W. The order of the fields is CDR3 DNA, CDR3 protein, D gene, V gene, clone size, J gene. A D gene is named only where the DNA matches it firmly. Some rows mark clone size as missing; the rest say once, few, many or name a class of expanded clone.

DNA: TGTGCCAGCAGCCAACCGGGAGGCTCCTACGAGCAGTACTTC; CDR3: CASSQPGGSYEQYF; D: TRBD2; V: TRBV3-1; size: .; J: TRBJ2-7
DNA: TGTGCCAGCAGCGTAGGGGCCAGCGTCAACACCGGGGAGCTGTTTTTT; CDR3: CASSVGASVNTGELFF; D: .; V: TRBV9; size: .; J: TRBJ2-2
DNA: TGTGCCAGCAGTGAAGGTTACGAGCAGTTCTTC; CDR3: CASSEGYEQFF; D: .; V: TRBV25-1; size: .; J: TRBJ2-1
DNA: TGTGCCATCAGTGGGAACAGTTATGGCTACACCTTC; CDR3: CAISGNSYGYTF; D: .; V: TRBV10-3; size: .; J: TRBJ1-2
DNA: TGTGCCAGCAGGTCCGGCAGGGAGGACACTGAAGCTTTCTTT; CDR3: CASRSGREDTEAFF; D: .; V: TRBV12-3/TRBV12-4; size: .; J: TRBJ1-1
DNA: TGCGCCAGCAGCTCCTCAGTAGGAGACGAGACCCAGTACTTC; CDR3: CASSSSVGDETQYF; D: .; V: TRBV5-1; size: many; J: TRBJ2-5
DNA: TGTGCCAGCAGCCTCGGGACAGGGGAGGCCTATAATTCACCCCTCCACTTT; CDR3: CASSLGTGEAYNSPLHF; D: TRBD1; V: TRBV9; size: .; J: TRBJ1-6
DNA: TGCGCCAGCAGCTTGGTTGGGTACCGTATGAACACTGAAGCTTTCTTT; CDR3: CASSLVGYRMNTEAFF; D: .; V: TRBV5-1; size: few; J: TRBJ1-1
DNA: TGTGCCATCAGCAGCTTCGCCGGTGGGGAGACCCAGTACTTC; CDR3: CAISSFAGGETQYF; D: .; V: TRBV10-3; size: few; J: TRBJ2-5
DNA: TGTGCCAGCAGCACCCGAACTAGCGGGGGAGACTACAATGAGCAGTTCTTC; CDR3: CASSTRTSGGDYNEQFF; D: TRBD2; V: TRBV7-9; size: .; J: TRBJ2-1
DNA: TGCGCCAGCAGCTTGGCTAGCGGGGGCACCAATGAGCAGTTCTTC; CDR3: CASSLASGGTNEQFF; D: TRBD2; V: TRBV5-1; size: .; J: TRBJ2-1
DNA: TGTGCCAGCAGTTACCTCCGGAGGGGGCGAGGGAACACTGAAGCTTTCTTT; CDR3: CASSYLRRGRGNTEAFF; D: TRBD1; V: TRBV6-5; size: .; J: TRBJ1-1
DNA: TGTGCCAGCAGCCGCCGGACTAGCGGGGCTGGGGAGACCCAGTACTTC; CDR3: CASSRRTSGAGETQYF; D: TRBD2; V: TRBV12-3/TRBV12-4; size: few; J: TRBJ2-5
DNA: TGTGCCACCAGTGACCGAAGGGCGGGGGAAGGGGCGCAGTATTTT; CDR3: CATSDRRAGEGAQYF; D: TRBD2; V: TRBV24-1; size: few; J: TRBJ2-3
DNA: TGTGCCATCAGAAGGGGACTAGCGGGAGAGACCCAGTACTTC; CDR3: CAIRRGLAGETQYF; D: TRBD2; V: TRBV10-3; size: .; J: TRBJ2-5